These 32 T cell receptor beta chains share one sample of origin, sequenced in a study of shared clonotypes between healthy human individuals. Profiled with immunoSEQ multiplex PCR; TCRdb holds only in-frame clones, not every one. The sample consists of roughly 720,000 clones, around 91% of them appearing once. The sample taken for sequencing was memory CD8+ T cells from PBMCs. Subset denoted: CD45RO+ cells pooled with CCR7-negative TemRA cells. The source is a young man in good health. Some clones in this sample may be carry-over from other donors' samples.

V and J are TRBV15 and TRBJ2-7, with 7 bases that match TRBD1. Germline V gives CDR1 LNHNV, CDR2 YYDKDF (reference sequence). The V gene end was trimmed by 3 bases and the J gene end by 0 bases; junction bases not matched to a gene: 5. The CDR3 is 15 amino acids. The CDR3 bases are TGTGCCACCAGCAGCCGAGGACAGGACTCCTACGAGCAGTACTTC. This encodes CATSSRGQDSYEQYF.

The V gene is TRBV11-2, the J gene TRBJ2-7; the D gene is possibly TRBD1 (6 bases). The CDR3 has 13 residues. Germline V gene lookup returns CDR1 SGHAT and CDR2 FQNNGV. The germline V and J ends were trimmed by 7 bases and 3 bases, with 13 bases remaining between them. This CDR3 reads CASTTTGNYEQYF. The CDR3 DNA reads TGTGCCAGCACCACGACAGGAAACTACGAGCAGTACTTC.

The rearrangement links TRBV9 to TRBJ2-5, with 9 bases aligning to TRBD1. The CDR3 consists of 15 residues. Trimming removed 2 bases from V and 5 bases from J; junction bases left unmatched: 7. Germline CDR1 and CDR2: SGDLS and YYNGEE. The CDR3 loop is CASSVARTGDETQYF. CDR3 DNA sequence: TGTGCCAGCAGCGTGGCCCGGACAGGGGACGAGACCCAGTACTTC.

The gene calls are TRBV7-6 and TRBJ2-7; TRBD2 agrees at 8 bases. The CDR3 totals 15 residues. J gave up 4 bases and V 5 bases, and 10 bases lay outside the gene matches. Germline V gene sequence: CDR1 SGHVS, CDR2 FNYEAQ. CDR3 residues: CASSLGGGLTYEQYF. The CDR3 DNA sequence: TGTGCCAGCAGCCTCGGGGGGGGTTTGACATACGAGCAGTACTTC. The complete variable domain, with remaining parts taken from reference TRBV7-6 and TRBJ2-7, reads GAGVSQSPRYKVTKRGQDVALRCDPISGHVSLYWYRQALGQGPEFLTYFNYEAQQDKSGLPNDRFSAERPEGSISTLTIQRTEQRDSAMYRCASSLGGGLTYEQYFGPGTRLTVT.

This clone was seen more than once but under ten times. The CDR3 spells CASSTTFRDRGNTGELFF. The CDR3, as DNA: TGTGCCAGCAGCACGACCTTCCGGGACAGGGGGAACACCGGGGAGCTGTTTTTT. The chain joins TRBV7-9 to TRBJ2-2; 10 bases line up with TRBD1. This CDR3 is 18 amino acids long. Germline V gene lookup returns CDR1 SEHNR and CDR2 FQNEAQ (reference sequence). The junction had 10 bases not matched to a gene; V was cut back by 5 bases and J by 1 base. The variable domain in full, completed from reference TRBV7-9 and TRBJ2-2, reads DTGVSQNPRHKITKRGQNVTFRCDPISEHNRLYWYRQTLGQGPEFLTYFQNEAQLEKSRLLSDRFSAERPKGSFSTLEIQRTEQGDSAMYLCASSTTFRDRGNTGELFFGEGSRLTVL.

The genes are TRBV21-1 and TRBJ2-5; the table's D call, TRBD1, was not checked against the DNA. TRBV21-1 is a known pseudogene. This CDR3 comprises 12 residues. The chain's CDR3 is CATQGARETQYF. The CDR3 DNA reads TGTGCCACACAGGGGGCTCGGGAGACCCAGTACTTC.

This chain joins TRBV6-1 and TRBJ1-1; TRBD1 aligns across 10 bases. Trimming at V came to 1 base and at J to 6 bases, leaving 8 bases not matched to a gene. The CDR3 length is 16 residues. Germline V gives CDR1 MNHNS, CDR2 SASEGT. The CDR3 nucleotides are TGTGCCAGCAGTGAAGGACAGGGGGCTCTGACGGCTGAAGCTTTCTTT. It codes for CASSEGQGALTAEAFF.

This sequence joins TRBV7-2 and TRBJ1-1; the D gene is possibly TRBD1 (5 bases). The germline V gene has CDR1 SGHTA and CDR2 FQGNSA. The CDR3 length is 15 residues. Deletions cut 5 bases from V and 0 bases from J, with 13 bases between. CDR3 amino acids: CASSDRQTLNTEAFF. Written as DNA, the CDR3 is TGTGCCAGCAGCGACAGACAGACCTTGAACACTGAAGCTTTCTTT.

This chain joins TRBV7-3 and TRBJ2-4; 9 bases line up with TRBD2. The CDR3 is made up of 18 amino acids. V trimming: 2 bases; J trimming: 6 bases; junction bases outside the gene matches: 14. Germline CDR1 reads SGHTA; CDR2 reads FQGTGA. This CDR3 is CASSLEFRWASGVNIQYF. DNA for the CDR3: TGTGCCAGCAGCTTAGAATTTAGATGGGCTAGCGGGGTAAACATTCAGTACTTC.

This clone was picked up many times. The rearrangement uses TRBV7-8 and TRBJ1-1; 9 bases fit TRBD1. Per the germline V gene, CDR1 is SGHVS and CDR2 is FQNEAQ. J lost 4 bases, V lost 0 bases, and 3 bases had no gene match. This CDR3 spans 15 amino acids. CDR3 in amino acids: CASSLAATGGTEAFF. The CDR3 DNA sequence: TGTGCCAGCAGCTTAGCGGCGACAGGGGGCACTGAAGCTTTCTTT.

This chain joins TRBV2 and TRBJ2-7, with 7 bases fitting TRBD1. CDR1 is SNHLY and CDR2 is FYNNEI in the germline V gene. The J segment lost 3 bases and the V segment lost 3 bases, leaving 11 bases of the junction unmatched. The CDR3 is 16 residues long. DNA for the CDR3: TGTGCCAGCAGTGAGAGGGGGCTCGGTCCTAGCTACGAGCAGTACTTC. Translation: CASSERGLGPSYEQYF.

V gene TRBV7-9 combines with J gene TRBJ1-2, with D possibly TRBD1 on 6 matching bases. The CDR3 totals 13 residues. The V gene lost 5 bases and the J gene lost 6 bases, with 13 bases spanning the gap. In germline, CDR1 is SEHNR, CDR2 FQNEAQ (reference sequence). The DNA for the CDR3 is TGTGCCAGCAGCCCTAACCCAGGGGATGGCTACACCTTC. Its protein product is CASSPNPGDGYTF.

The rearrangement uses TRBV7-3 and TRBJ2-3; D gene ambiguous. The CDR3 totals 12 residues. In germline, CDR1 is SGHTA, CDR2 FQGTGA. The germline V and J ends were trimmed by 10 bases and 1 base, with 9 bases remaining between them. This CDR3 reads CATQRRTDTQYF. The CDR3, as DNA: TGTGCCACCCAGCGTCGCACAGATACGCAGTATTTT.

The CDR3 DNA is TGCGCCAGCAGCCCCAGGGAGGGAGTGGGGTATTACGAGCAGTACTTC. Translated: CASSPREGVGYYEQYF. The V call is TRBV4-1, the J call TRBJ2-7, with 7 bases lining up with TRBD2. Germline V lookup: CDR1 MGHRA, CDR2 YSYEKL. The CDR3 covers 16 residues. V lost 4 bases, J lost 4 bases, and 13 bases stayed unmatched.

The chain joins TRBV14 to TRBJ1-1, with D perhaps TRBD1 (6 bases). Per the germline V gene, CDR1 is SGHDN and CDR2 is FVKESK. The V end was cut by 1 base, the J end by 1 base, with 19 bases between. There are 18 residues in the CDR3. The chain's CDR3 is CASSQGPITGRRNTEAFF. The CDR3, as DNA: TGTGCCAGCAGCCAAGGCCCCATAACAGGGCGCCGGAACACTGAAGCTTTCTTT.

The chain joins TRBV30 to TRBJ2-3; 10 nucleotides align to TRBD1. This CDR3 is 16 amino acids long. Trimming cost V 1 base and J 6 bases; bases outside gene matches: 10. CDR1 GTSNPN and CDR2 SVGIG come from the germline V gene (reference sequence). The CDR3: CAWSAPGQGLRDTQYF. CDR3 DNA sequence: TGTGCCTGGAGTGCTCCGGGACAGGGGCTCCGGGATACGCAGTATTTT.

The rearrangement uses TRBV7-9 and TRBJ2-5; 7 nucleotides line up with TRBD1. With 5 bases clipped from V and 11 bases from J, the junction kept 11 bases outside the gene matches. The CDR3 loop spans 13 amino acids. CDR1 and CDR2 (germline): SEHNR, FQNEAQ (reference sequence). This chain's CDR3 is CASSSKGAHEQYF. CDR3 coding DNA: TGTGCCAGCAGCAGCAAGGGGGCGCATGAGCAGTACTTC.

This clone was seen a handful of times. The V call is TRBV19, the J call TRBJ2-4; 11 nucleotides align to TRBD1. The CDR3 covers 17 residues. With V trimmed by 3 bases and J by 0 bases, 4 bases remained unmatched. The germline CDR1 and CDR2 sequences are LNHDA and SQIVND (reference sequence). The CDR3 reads CASSMVGQGAAKNIQYF. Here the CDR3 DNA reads TGTGCCAGTAGTATGGTAGGACAGGGGGCAGCCAAAAACATTCAGTACTTC.

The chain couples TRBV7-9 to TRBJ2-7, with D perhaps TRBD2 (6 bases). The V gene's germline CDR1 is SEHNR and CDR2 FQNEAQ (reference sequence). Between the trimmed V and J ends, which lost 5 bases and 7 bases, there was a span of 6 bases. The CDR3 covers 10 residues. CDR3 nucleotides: TGTGCCAGCAGCGGGGGGGAGCAGTACTTC. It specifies CASSGGEQYF.

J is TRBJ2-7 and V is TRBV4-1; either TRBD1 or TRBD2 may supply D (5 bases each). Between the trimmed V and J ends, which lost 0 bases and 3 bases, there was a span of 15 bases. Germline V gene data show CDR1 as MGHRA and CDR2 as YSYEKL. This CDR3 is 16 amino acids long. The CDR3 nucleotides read TGCGCCAGCAGCCAAGATGAGAGGGGTTTAGGCTACGAGCAGTACTTC. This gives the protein CASSQDERGLGYEQYF.

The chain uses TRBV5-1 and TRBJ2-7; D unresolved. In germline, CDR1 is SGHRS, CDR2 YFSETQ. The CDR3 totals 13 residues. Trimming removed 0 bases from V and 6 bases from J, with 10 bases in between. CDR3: CASSLAGPIEQYF. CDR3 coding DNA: TGCGCCAGCAGCTTGGCTGGACCCATCGAGCAGTACTTC.

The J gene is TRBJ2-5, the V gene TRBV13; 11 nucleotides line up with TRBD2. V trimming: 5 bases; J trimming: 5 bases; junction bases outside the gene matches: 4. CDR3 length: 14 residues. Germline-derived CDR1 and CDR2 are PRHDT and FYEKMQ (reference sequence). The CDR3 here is CASSERTSGETQYF. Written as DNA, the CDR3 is TGTGCCAGCAGCGAACGGACTAGCGGGGAGACCCAGTACTTC.

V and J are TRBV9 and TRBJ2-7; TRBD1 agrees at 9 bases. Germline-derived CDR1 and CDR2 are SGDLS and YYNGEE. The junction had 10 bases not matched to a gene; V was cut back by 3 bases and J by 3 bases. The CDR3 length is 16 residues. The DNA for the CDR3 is TGTGCCAGCAGCGATGGGGACAGGGATCCTTACTACGAGCAGTACTTC. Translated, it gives CASSDGDRDPYYEQYF.

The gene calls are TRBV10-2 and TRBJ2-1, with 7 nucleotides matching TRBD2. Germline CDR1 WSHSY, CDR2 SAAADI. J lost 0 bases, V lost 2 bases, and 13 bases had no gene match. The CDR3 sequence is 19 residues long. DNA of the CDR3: TGCGCCAGCAGTGAGCGGGGAGAGGCGGGAGTGGGCTCCTACAATGAGCAGTTCTTC. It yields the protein CASSERGEAGVGSYNEQFF.

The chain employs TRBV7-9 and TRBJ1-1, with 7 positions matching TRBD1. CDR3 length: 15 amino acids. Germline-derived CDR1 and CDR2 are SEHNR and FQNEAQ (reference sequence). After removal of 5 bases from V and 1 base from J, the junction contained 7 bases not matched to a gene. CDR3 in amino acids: CASSPQGVGNTEAFF. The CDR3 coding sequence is TGTGCCAGCAGCCCGCAGGGGGTGGGGAACACTGAAGCTTTCTTT. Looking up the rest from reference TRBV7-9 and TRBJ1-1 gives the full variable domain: DTGVSQNPRHKITKRGQNVTFRCDPISEHNRLYWYRQTLGQGPEFLTYFQNEAQLEKSRLLSDRFSAERPKGSFSTLEIQRTEQGDSAMYLCASSPQGVGNTEAFFGQGTRLTVV.

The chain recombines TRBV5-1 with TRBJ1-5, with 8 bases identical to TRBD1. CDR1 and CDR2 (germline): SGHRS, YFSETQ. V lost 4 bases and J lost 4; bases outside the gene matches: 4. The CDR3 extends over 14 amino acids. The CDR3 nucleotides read TGCGCCAGCAGCGGGGGGACAGGTAATCAGCCCCAGCATTTT. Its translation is CASSGGTGNQPQHF.

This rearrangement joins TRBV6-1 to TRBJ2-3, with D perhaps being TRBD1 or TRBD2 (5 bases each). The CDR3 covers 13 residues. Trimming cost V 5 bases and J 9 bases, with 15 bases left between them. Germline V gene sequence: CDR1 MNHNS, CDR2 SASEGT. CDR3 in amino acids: CASSTPGTQTQYF. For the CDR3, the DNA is TGTGCCAGCAGTACTCCCGGGACCCAGACGCAGTATTTT.

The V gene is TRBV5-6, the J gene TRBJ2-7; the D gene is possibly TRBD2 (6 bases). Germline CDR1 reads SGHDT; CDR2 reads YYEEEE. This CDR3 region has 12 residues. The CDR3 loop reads CASRGGSGEQYF. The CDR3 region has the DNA TGTGCATCACGTGGAGGGTCGGGGGAGCAGTACTTC.

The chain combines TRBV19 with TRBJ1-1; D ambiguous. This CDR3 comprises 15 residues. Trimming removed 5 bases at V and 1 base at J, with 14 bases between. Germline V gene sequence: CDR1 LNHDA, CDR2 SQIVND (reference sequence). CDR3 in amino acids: CASSSARNRNTEAFF. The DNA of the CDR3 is TGTGCCAGTAGTTCGGCCCGAAACAGGAACACTGAAGCTTTCTTT. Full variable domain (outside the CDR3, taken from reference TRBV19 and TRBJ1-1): DGGITQSPKYLFRKEGQNVTLSCEQNLNHDAMYWYRQDPGQGLRLIYYSQIVNDFQKGDIAEGYSVSREKKESFPLTVTSAQKNPTAFYLCASSSARNRNTEAFFGQGTRLTVV.

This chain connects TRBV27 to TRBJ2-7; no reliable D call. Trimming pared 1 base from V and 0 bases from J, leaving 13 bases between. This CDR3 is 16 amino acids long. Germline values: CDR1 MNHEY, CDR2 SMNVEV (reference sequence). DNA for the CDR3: TGTGCCAGCAGTTTATTGGCCACCCGGAGCTCCTACGAGCAGTACTTC. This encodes CASSLLATRSSYEQYF.

The DNA of the CDR3 is TGTGCCAGCAGCCATCAGGGGGGCTGGGTCGGAGGCGCTGAAGCTTTCTTT. Translation gives CASSHQGGWVGGAEAFF. The gene calls are TRBV14 and TRBJ1-1; 7 positions agree with TRBD1. From germline, CDR1 is SGHDN and CDR2 FVKESK. V trimming: 3 bases; J trimming: 6 bases; junction bases outside the gene matches: 16. CDR3 length: 17 residues. Filled out from reference TRBV14 and TRBJ1-1, the complete variable domain reads EAGVTQFPSHSVIEKGQTVTLRCDPISGHDNLYWYRRVMGKEIKFLLHFVKESKQDESGMPNNRFLAERTGGTYSTLKVQPAELEDSGVYFCASSHQGGWVGGAEAFFGQGTRLTVV.

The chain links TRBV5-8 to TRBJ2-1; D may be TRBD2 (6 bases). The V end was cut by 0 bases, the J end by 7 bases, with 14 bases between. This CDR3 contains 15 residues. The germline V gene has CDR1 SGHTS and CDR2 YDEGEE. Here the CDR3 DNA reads TGTGCCAGCAGCTTGGGGGGGAGGCGGTTAAATGAGCAGTTCTTC. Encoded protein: CASSLGGRRLNEQFF.